These 26 T cell receptor beta chains were all obtained from the same sample, sequenced in a study of identical twins (dated by TCRdb to the mid-2010s). Library preparation used 5' RACE. The listed sequencing device is Illumina HiSeq 2000. TCRdb reran the public reads through fastp at Q25 and MiXCR, keeping productive beta chains. Duplicate CDR3 protein sequences are folded into a single record with the most common DNA and genes. The sample yields around 490,000 distinct CDR3 sequences; over 12% were counted once. The ten biggest clones cover roughly 0.43% of the sample. The same specimen was also included in a second study, on yellow fever vaccine responses in identical twins.

The sample taken for sequencing was CD4+ T cells sorted from blood. Receptor source: a woman aged 18-30 years in good health.

Only a few counts were recorded for this clonotype. This chain uses TRBV9 with TRBJ2-5; 12 nucleotides agree with TRBD2. Germline V CDR1 and CDR2: SGDLS, YYNGEE. V shed 4 bases and J 3 bases; nucleotides not matched to a gene: 7. CDR3 length equals 16 residues. The CDR3 sequence: CASSKKRTSGEETQYF. The DNA of the CDR3 is TGTGCCAGCAGCAAAAAACGGACTAGCGGGGAAGAGACCCAGTACTTC.

This chain links TRBV9 with TRBJ1-2; D is possibly TRBD1 (6 bases). This CDR3 is 15 amino acids long. Germline V gene data show CDR1 as SGDLS and CDR2 as YYNGEE. Trimming left V 4 bases short and J 5 bases short, with 18 bases between. CDR3 nucleotides: TGTGCCAGCAGCCCCCTACAGGGAGTGGTATATGGCTACACCTTC. Protein: CASSPLQGVVYGYTF.

The rearrangement uses TRBV7-2 and TRBJ2-1; 13 bases are a match to TRBD2. The V gene's germline CDR1 is SGHTA and CDR2 FQGNSA. Trimming cost V 2 bases and J 7 bases; bases outside gene matches: 8. The CDR3 sequence is 17 residues long. This chain's CDR3 is CASSLWTSGSHGNEQFF. The DNA of the CDR3 is TGTGCCAGCAGCTTATGGACTAGCGGGAGTCATGGGAATGAGCAGTTCTTC.

The chain is built from TRBV20-1 and TRBJ2-3, with 14 bases that match TRBD2. CDR3 length equals 16 residues. Trimming took 5 bases from V and 3 from J; bases not matched to a gene: 7. CDR1 is DFQATT, CDR2 SNEGSKA, per germline (reference sequence). The CDR3 DNA sequence: TGCAGTGCTCGACTAGCGGGGGGGCCGGGTACAGATACGCAGTATTTT. It translates to CSARLAGGPGTDTQYF.

This clonotype was counted only a few times. The gene calls are TRBV6-5 and TRBJ2-3, with D unclear. Trimming removed 2 bases at V and 5 bases at J, with 11 bases between. Germline-derived CDR1 and CDR2 are MNHEY and SVGAGI. CDR3 length: 14 amino acids. The CDR3 coding sequence is TGTGCCAGCAGTTACGACCCCAACCGAGATACGCAGTATTTT. This gives the protein CASSYDPNRDTQYF.

The chain carries TRBV5-1 and TRBJ2-1; D possibly corresponds to TRBD2 (6 bases). V was clipped by 7 bases and J by 0 bases, with 14 bases between them. This CDR3 region has 15 residues. Per the germline V gene, CDR1 is SGHRS and CDR2 is YFSETQ. The CDR3 loop is CASVGDSGSYNEQFF. For the CDR3, the DNA is TGCGCCAGCGTTGGGGACTCGGGCTCCTACAATGAGCAGTTCTTC.

The table lists this clonotype with a few counts. The chain couples TRBV29-1 to TRBJ2-5; D is ambiguous. V was trimmed by 1 base and J by 6 bases, leaving 6 bases between them. Germline values: CDR1 SQVTM, CDR2 ANQGSEA. The CDR3 contains 11 residues. The CDR3 nucleotides read TGCAGCGTTGAAGGTGGGAAGACCCAGTACTTC. It codes for CSVEGGKTQYF. Full variable domain (outside the CDR3, taken from reference TRBV29-1 and TRBJ2-5): SAVISQKPSRDICQRGTSLTIQCQVDSQVTMMFWYRQQPGQSLTLIATANQGSEATYESGFVIDKFPISRPNLTFSTLTVSNMSPEDSSIYLCSVEGGKTQYFGPGTRLLVL.

This chain joins TRBV12-3 or TRBV12-4 and TRBJ1-1, with TRBD1 as a possible D gene (5 bases). Trimming stripped 2 bases from V and 3 bases from J, with 10 bases between. CDR3 size: 14 residues. CDR3 region: CASSLQGRDTEAFF. CDR3 DNA sequence: TGTGCCAGCAGTTTACAGGGTAGGGACACTGAAGCTTTCTTT.

This clonotype was counted only a few times. The chain employs TRBV29-1 and TRBJ2-6, with 7 bases lining up with TRBD1. CDR1 is SQVTM and CDR2 is ANQGSEA in the germline V gene. The CDR3 sequence is 17 residues long. V dropped 6 bases and J dropped 0; count of bases not matched to a gene: 11. CDR3 coding DNA: TGCAGCGTCTCGGACAGGCGAACAAGCTCTGGGGCCAACGTCCTGACTTTC. Translating gives CSVSDRRTSSGANVLTF.

The CDR3: CASSQESAGQETQYF. Written as DNA, the CDR3 is TGTGCCAGCAGCCAAGAGTCAGCGGGGCAAGAGACCCAGTACTTC. The rearrangement links TRBV3-1 to TRBJ2-5, with TRBD2 matching over 7 bases. Germline V gene data show CDR1 as LGHDT and CDR2 as YNNKEL (reference sequence). V shed 0 bases and J 2 bases; nucleotides not matched to a gene: 3. The CDR3 covers 15 residues.

The chain recombines TRBV20-1 with TRBJ1-6, with D maybe TRBD1 (6 bases). CDR3 size: 14 residues. Germline V lookup: CDR1 DFQATT, CDR2 SNEGSKA (reference sequence). The V end was cut by 0 bases, the J end by 9 bases, with 12 bases between. This chain's CDR3 is CSARDQKQGSPLHF. The CDR3 DNA reads as TGCAGTGCTAGAGATCAGAAACAGGGTTCACCCCTCCACTTT.

This clonotype has only a few counts. V and J are TRBV20-1 and TRBJ1-5; D is possibly TRBD1 (6 bases). The CDR3 is 15 amino acids. V shed 6 bases and J shed 3 bases, with 18 bases lying between them. Looked up from germline, CDR1 is DFQATT and CDR2 is SNEGSKA (reference sequence). DNA for the CDR3: TGCAGTGCCAGCGGGGGCCCAACCAACAATCAGCCCCAGCATTTT. It yields the protein CSASGGPTNNQPQHF.

The chain employs TRBV7-2 and TRBJ2-7, with TRBD1 matching 7 bases. J lost 3 bases, V lost 7 bases, and 6 bases had no gene match. This CDR3 has 13 residues. Germline V CDR1 and CDR2: SGHTA, FQGNSA. CDR3 loop: CASIQGQNYEQYF. In DNA, the CDR3 is TGTGCCAGCATCCAGGGACAGAACTACGAGCAGTACTTC.

This rearrangement joins TRBV20-1 to TRBJ2-4, with D uncertain. Per the germline V gene, CDR1 is DFQATT and CDR2 is SNEGSKA (reference sequence). V lost 1 base to trimming and J lost 7 bases, with 11 bases between them. This CDR3 region has 13 residues. The CDR3 protein is CSARGLPRNIQYF. The CDR3 DNA reads as TGCAGTGCTAGAGGACTTCCACGGAACATTCAGTACTTC.

The V call is TRBV5-1, the J call TRBJ2-5; 7 bases agree with TRBD2. This CDR3 comprises 15 residues. The V gene end was trimmed by 5 bases and the J gene end by 1 base; junction bases not matched to a gene: 8. The germline gives CDR1 SGHRS, CDR2 YFSETQ. Here the CDR3 DNA reads TGCGCCAGCAGTCGACGGGAGGCTACCCAAGAGACCCAGTACTTC. Translating gives CASSRREATQETQYF.

The chain has TRBV20-1 and TRBJ2-1; 9 bases fit TRBD1. CDR1 and CDR2 (germline): DFQATT, SNEGSKA (reference sequence). CDR3 length: 13 amino acids. V lost 4 bases, J lost 13 bases, and 11 bases stayed unmatched. CDR3 DNA sequence: TGCAGTGCTAAGGGACAGGGAAACAGGGCACAGTTCTTC. Encoded protein: CSAKGQGNRAQFF.

The rearrangement links TRBV21-1 to TRBJ1-4. TRBV21-1 is described as a pseudogene. This CDR3 has 13 amino acids. As DNA, the CDR3 is TGTGCCAGCAGCACAAGACATATAGAAAAACTGTTTTTT. This gives the protein CASSTRHIEKLFF.

This clonotype was observed a few times. The DNA for the CDR3 is TGTGCCAGCAGTTTGACAGGGAAAGTAGACGAGCAGTACTTC. Translation: CASSLTGKVDEQYF. The chain combines TRBV27 with TRBJ2-7, with 7 bases matching TRBD1. V lost 3 bases to trimming and J lost 5 bases; unmatched junction nucleotides: 7. The germline gives CDR1 MNHEY, CDR2 SMNVEV (reference sequence). CDR3 length equals 14 residues.

This rearrangement joins TRBV20-1 to TRBJ2-5; tentative D call: TRBD2 (5 bases). The CDR3 runs to 14 residues. Trimming removed 6 bases from V and 2 bases from J, with 16 bases in between. The germline gives CDR1 DFQATT, CDR2 SNEGSKA (reference sequence). CDR3 in amino acids: CSAIPTNSQETQYF. CDR3 coding DNA: TGCAGTGCGATCCCGACTAACTCACAAGAGACCCAGTACTTC.

The chain joins TRBV5-1 to TRBJ2-6; D unresolved. The CDR3 extends over 14 amino acids. Germline V gene sequence: CDR1 SGHRS, CDR2 YFSETQ. V was clipped by 4 bases and J by 0 bases, with 5 bases between them. CDR3: CASSQYSGANVLTF. CDR3 nucleotides: TGCGCCAGCAGCCAGTACTCTGGGGCCAACGTCCTGACTTTC.

Concerning this clonotype: This clone may be a read error of a much larger clone one base away. The rearrangement uses TRBV11-2 and TRBJ2-3; 9 bases fit TRBD1. V shed 8 bases, J shed 4 bases, and the junction held 10 bases outside the gene matches. Per germline, CDR1 SGHAT and CDR2 FQNNGV. The CDR3 covers 15 residues. This chain's CDR3 is CASGHRDRVPDTQYF. In DNA form, the CDR3 reads TGTGCCAGCGGCCACCGGGACAGGGTGCCAGATACGCAGTATTTT.

DNA of the CDR3: TGCGCCAGCAGCTTGGCCGGAGCGGGAGGAGCAGATACGCAGTATTTT. This gives the protein CASSLAGAGGADTQYF. This rearrangement joins TRBV5-1 to TRBJ2-3, with 9 bases matching TRBD2. Germline lookup yields CDR1 SGHRS and CDR2 YFSETQ. CDR3 length equals 16 residues. Trimming cost V 0 bases and J 4 bases; bases outside gene matches: 6.

The CDR3 sequence is CSASTGDGPGELFF. CDR3 bases: TGCAGTGCTAGTACAGGGGACGGTCCCGGGGAGCTGTTTTTT. The rearrangement links TRBV20-1 to TRBJ2-2; TRBD1 aligns across 7 bases. The CDR3 has 14 amino acids. Looked up from germline, CDR1 is DFQATT and CDR2 is SNEGSKA (reference sequence). V lost 3 bases to trimming and J lost 6 bases; unmatched junction nucleotides: 7.

The chain carries TRBV20-1 and TRBJ2-3; D may correspond to TRBD1 or TRBD2 (5 bases each). This CDR3 spans 15 amino acids. Germline V CDR1 and CDR2: DFQATT, SNEGSKA (reference sequence). Trimming took off 5 bases at V and 2 bases at J, with 17 bases between the two ends. The CDR3 sequence is CSASLRDGPTDTQYF. The CDR3 DNA is TGCAGTGCTTCCCTCCGGGACGGGCCCACAGATACGCAGTATTTT.

This clonotype has a handful of counts. The J gene is TRBJ1-4, the V gene TRBV4-1, with D uncertain. V gave up 0 bases and J gave up 2 bases, with 10 bases separating them. Germline V gives CDR1 MGHRA, CDR2 YSYEKL. The CDR3 has 16 amino acids. CDR3 sequence reads: CASSQEAVTTNEKLFF. CDR3 DNA: TGCGCCAGCAGCCAAGAGGCAGTGACTACTAATGAAAAACTGTTTTTT.

There are a few counts of this clonotype. The rearrangement joins TRBV6-1 to TRBJ2-4, with 9 positions matching TRBD1. V lost 2 bases, J lost 8 bases, and 7 bases stayed unmatched. Per the germline V gene, CDR1 is MNHNS and CDR2 is SASEGT. CDR3 length: 15 residues. Here the CDR3 DNA reads TGTGCCAGCAGTGAAAACAGGGGGCGAACTGACATTCAGTACTTC. Residues: CASSENRGRTDIQYF.